This section outlines one TCR beta chain sequence together with its context. This clonotype was picked up a small number of times. What antigen it recognizes has not been identified. No per-base quality is available; no much larger clone lies one base away. Receptor libraries were prepared by RT-PCR. TCRdb shows the sequencer as NextSeq 550. TCRdb took the public reads, trimmed them with fastp at Q25, ran MiXCR for clone calling and kept in-frame beta chains. Identical CDR3 protein sequences are pooled into one entry, listed with their most common genes and DNA. The sample contains about 200,000 distinct CDR3 sequences, more than 35% of them found a single time. The ten largest clones represent more than 9% of the sample. CDR1 and CDR2, per the germline V gene, are LGHNA and YSLEER. The CDR3 spans 15 residues, from the cysteine through the phenylalanine. The kept DNA is CDR3 alone, 45 bases in frame from the first base. V drops 1 base and J drops 3 bases, leaving 12 bases in between.

This entry belongs to a study of patients and donors after allogeneic stem cell transplantation (dated by TCRdb to 2020 to 2021). The specimen was blood, either unsorted or a sorted T cell fraction (not recorded which). The receptor chain draws on TRBV4-3 and TRBJ1-1, with no D gene named confidently. The clonotype originates from a human donor who was either an allogeneic HSCT recipient or a stem cell or donor lymphocyte infusion donor (not recorded which). It is not recorded whose cells these are; they may come from a transplant donor. The CDR3 reads as follows: CASSQGSAAYTEAFF. The DNA sequence is given as TGCGCCAGCAGCCAAGGGTCGGCAGCCTACACTGAAGCTTTCTTT.